Shown below are 17 T cell receptor beta chains from a single sample sequenced in a study of shared clonotypes between healthy human individuals (dated by TCRdb to about 2020). Receptor amplification or capture employed the immunoSEQ multiplex PCR assay. What TCRdb holds here is the immuneACCESS table cut down to in-frame rearrangements. Part of the clones is not present; checked against another copy, under half of the missing clones reflect an unresolved V gene, and the others are unexplained. The sample table records more than 1 million clones; around 82% of these occur just once. The top ten hold under 0.6% of the sample. Source material: memory CD4+ T cells from PBMCs. The meaning of the sample's cell subset or site label: CD45RA-negative fraction. The receptors here all came from a man between 18 and 29 years old in good health. Some clones in this sample may be carry-over from other donors' samples.

The chain has TRBV11-2 and TRBJ2-7; D gene unclear. The CDR3 contains 14 residues. V was clipped by 1 base and J by 4 bases, with 11 bases between them. The germline V gene encodes CDR1 SGHAT and CDR2 FQNNGV. CDR3 bases: TGTGCCAGCAGCTTAGTTCCGTTTAGTTACGAGCAGTACTTC. Protein product: CASSLVPFSYEQYF.

The chain couples TRBV30 to TRBJ1-5; no firm D call. Germline V gives CDR1 GTSNPN, CDR2 SVGIG (reference sequence). V lost 3 bases and J 8 bases, leaving 14 bases between the germline ends. The CDR3 totals 13 residues. The CDR3 reads CAWSYQAIEPQHF. For the CDR3, the DNA is TGTGCCTGGAGCTATCAAGCGATCGAGCCCCAGCATTTT.

This clone is a singleton in its sample. CDR3 amino acids: CASSLVSRGQGAKNIQYF. In nucleotides, the CDR3 is TGTGCCAGCAGCTTGGTTTCTCGAGGACAGGGGGCCAAAAACATTCAGTACTTC. This rearrangement joins TRBV5-6 to TRBJ2-4; 9 nucleotides agree with TRBD1. V trimming: 0 bases; J trimming: 1 base; junction bases outside the gene matches: 8. The CDR3 has 18 residues. Germline CDR1 is SGHDT and CDR2 is YYEEEE.

V gene TRBV27 combines with J gene TRBJ1-3, with D unresolved. There are 14 residues in the CDR3. Germline V lookup: CDR1 MNHEY, CDR2 SMNVEV (reference sequence). Trimming took off 5 bases at V and 4 bases at J, with 12 bases between the two ends. This CDR3 reads CASSPTSMGNTIYF. The DNA for the CDR3 is TGTGCCAGCAGTCCTACGTCGATGGGAAACACCATATATTTT.

This chain links TRBV11-2 with TRBJ2-5; 9 bases line up with TRBD1. The V gene's germline CDR1 is SGHAT and CDR2 FQNNGV. This CDR3 is 14 amino acids long. Germline trimming cut 3 bases from V and 5 bases from J; bases unmatched to any gene: 4. The CDR3 nucleotides read TGTGCCAGCAGCTTCACAGGGGGCAGTGAGACCCAGTACTTC. This codes for CASSFTGGSETQYF.

This chain links TRBV5-6 with TRBJ2-6; D gene ambiguous. Looked up from germline, CDR1 is SGHDT and CDR2 is YYEEEE. The CDR3 covers 14 residues. V was cut by 2 bases and J by 0 bases, with 3 bases left in between. In nucleotides, the CDR3 is TGTGCCAGCAGCTTTGACTCTGGGGCCAACGTCCTGACTTTC. This translates into CASSFDSGANVLTF.

V and J are TRBV10-2 and TRBJ2-1; tentatively, D is TRBD1 (5 bases). Between the trimmed V and J ends, which lost 7 bases and 0 bases, there was a span of 7 bases. Germline assignment: CDR1 WSHSY and CDR2 SAAADI. The CDR3 is 13 residues long. DNA of the CDR3: TGCGCCAGCAAGGACAACTCCTACAATGAGCAGTTCTTC. Translating gives CASKDNSYNEQFF.

This clone came up once. The chain employs TRBV10-3 and TRBJ2-5; 7 bases align to TRBD2. Looked up from germline, CDR1 is ENHRY and CDR2 is SYGVKD. CDR3 length: 15 residues. The V segment lost 3 bases and the J segment 5 bases; nucleotides outside the gene matches: 9. The CDR3 loop reads CAISDGTIGSETQYF. Written as DNA, the CDR3 is TGTGCCATCAGTGACGGGACTATCGGGAGTGAGACCCAGTACTTC.

A remark on this clone: Other DNA sequences in this specimen translate into the identical CDR3. V and J are TRBV5-6 and TRBJ2-5; the match to TRBD1 covers 7 bases. J gave up 2 bases and V 4 bases, and 2 bases lay outside the gene matches. The CDR3 sequence is 13 residues long. CDR1 is SGHDT, CDR2 YYEEEE, per germline. The CDR3 bases are TGTGCCAGCAGCATACAGGGGCAAGAGACCCAGTACTTC. The encoded protein is CASSIQGQETQYF. The full variable domain, completed using reference TRBV5-6 and TRBJ2-5, is DAGVTQSPTHLIKTRGQQVTLRCSPKSGHDTVSWYQQALGQGPQFIFQYYEEEERQRGNFPDRFSGHQFPNYSSELNVNALLLGDSALYLCASSIQGQETQYFGPGTRLLVL.

This clone was detected once. The gene calls are TRBV28 and TRBJ1-3; 7 bases map to TRBD1. Germline CDR1 and CDR2: MDHEN and SYDVKM. The CDR3 loop spans 14 amino acids. The V segment lost 7 bases and the J segment 4 bases; nucleotides outside the gene matches: 7. This CDR3 reads CASKKQGTGNTIYF. CDR3 sequence (DNA): TGTGCCAGCAAGAAACAGGGGACAGGAAACACCATATATTTT. The entire variable domain, with the rest obtained from reference TRBV28 and TRBJ1-3, is as follows: DVKVTQSSRYLVKRTGEKVFLECVQDMDHENMFWYRQDPGLGLRLIYFSYDVKMKEKGDIPEGYSVSREKKERFSLILESASTNQTSMYLCASKKQGTGNTIYFGEGSWLTVV.

The rearrangement joins TRBV29-1 to TRBJ2-3, with 10 bases aligning to TRBD2. The germline V gene has CDR1 SQVTM and CDR2 ANQGSEA. V was clipped by 5 bases and J by 2 bases; unmatched bases: 13. This CDR3 contains 17 residues. This CDR3 is CSVFKTLAGVHTDTQYF. The CDR3 coding sequence is TGCAGCGTTTTCAAAACCCTAGCGGGGGTGCACACAGATACGCAGTATTTT.

The J gene is TRBJ2-7, the V gene TRBV6-5, with D possibly being TRBD1 (6 bases). CDR3 size: 14 residues. The V gene's germline CDR1 is MNHEY and CDR2 SVGAGI. The V and J ends lost 3 bases and 3 bases respectively, with 12 bases between them. Here the CDR3 reads CASSYSTGIYEQYF. CDR3 coding DNA: TGTGCCAGCAGTTATTCAACAGGGATCTACGAGCAGTACTTC.

V usage is TRBV12-5 and J usage is TRBJ2-3, with 9 bases lining up with TRBD1. The germline V gene encodes CDR1 LGHNT and CDR2 FRNRAP. The CDR3 length is 16 residues. J lost 1 base, V lost 6 bases, and 8 bases had no gene match. DNA for the CDR3: TGTGCTAGTGGCCGCGGACAGGGGAAACGCACAGATACGCAGTATTTT. Translating gives CASGRGQGKRTDTQYF.

A single count supports this clone. The rearrangement uses TRBV5-1 and TRBJ1-1, with TRBD1 identical over 8 bases. Germline V CDR1 and CDR2: SGHRS, YFSETQ. Trimming at V came to 1 base and at J to 4 bases, leaving 9 bases not matched to a gene. The CDR3 contains 16 residues. In nucleotides, the CDR3 is TGCGCCAGCAGCTTGCAGGGGGCGACCATGTCCACTGAAGCTTTCTTT. Protein: CASSLQGATMSTEAFF. Looking up the rest from reference TRBV5-1 and TRBJ1-1 gives the full variable domain: KAGVTQTPRYLIKTRGQQVTLSCSPISGHRSVSWYQQTPGQGLQFLFEYFSETQRNKGNFPGRFSGRQFSNSRSEMNVSTLELGDSALYLCASSLQGATMSTEAFFGQGTRLTVV.

The chain uses TRBV9 and TRBJ1-2; no clear D gene. The V gene lost 0 bases and the J gene lost 2 bases, with 8 bases spanning the gap. CDR3 length: 14 amino acids. Germline V gene lookup returns CDR1 SGDLS and CDR2 YYNGEE. The CDR3 DNA sequence: TGTGCCAGCAGCGTAGGACCAGAGAACTATGGCTACACCTTC. This encodes CASSVGPENYGYTF. Looking up the rest from reference TRBV9 and TRBJ1-2 gives the full variable domain: DSGVTQTPKHLITATGQRVTLRCSPRSGDLSVYWYQQSLDQGLQFLIQYYNGEERAKGNILERFSAQQFPDLHSELNLSSLELGDSALYFCASSVGPENYGYTFGSGTRLTVV.

The V gene is TRBV6-6, the J gene TRBJ1-1; no firm D call. V gave up 5 bases and J gave up 7 bases, with 11 bases separating them. Germline V gene data show CDR1 as MNHNY and CDR2 as SVGAGI (reference sequence). The CDR3 consists of 12 residues. The CDR3 spells CASSQGMGEAFF. The DNA for the CDR3 is TGTGCCAGCAGTCAAGGGATGGGTGAAGCTTTCTTT.

As for this clone: A much more abundant neighbour one base away suggests this may be a read error. At the DNA level, this CDR3 is encoded by other sequences in the same sample as well. This chain joins TRBV9 and TRBJ2-4; 8 positions match TRBD1. Germline loops: CDR1 SGDLS, CDR2 YYNGEE. The CDR3 consists of 13 residues. The CDR3 nucleotides read TGCGCCAGCAGCCCTCGACAGGGGATCATTCAGTACTTC. Translating it yields CASSPRQGIIQYF.